The 19 T cell receptor beta chains below all came from one sample that was sequenced in a study of technical replicates of blood from a few donors. Sequencing was performed with immunoSEQ multiplex PCR; in TCRdb, only in-frame clones are kept and a portion is missing. This table has fewer than 80,000 clones, 85% to 90% appearing once. The sample was PBMCs. All receptors derive from a human donor in good health. Some clones in this sample may be carry-over from other donors' samples.

The chain carries TRBV20-1 and TRBJ1-2; D gene unclear. Germline lookup yields CDR1 DFQATT and CDR2 SNEGSKA (reference sequence). This CDR3 is 11 amino acids long. The V gene lost 3 bases and the J gene lost 8 bases, with 10 bases spanning the gap. The CDR3 DNA reads as TGCAGTGCTAGTCGGCAGGCAGGCTACACCTTC. It is translated as CSASRQAGYTF.

By share, this clone ranks as medium-sized. The chain couples TRBV29-1 to TRBJ2-1, with 10 bases matching TRBD2. The CDR3 contains 15 residues. Germline CDR1 reads SQVTM; CDR2 reads ANQGSEA. V shed 5 bases, J shed 5 bases, and the junction held 9 bases outside the gene matches. CDR3 amino acids: CSVPTGTSENNEQFF. CDR3 bases: TGCAGCGTTCCGACCGGGACTAGCGAAAACAATGAGCAGTTCTTC.

The chain carries TRBV4-3 and TRBJ2-5; 7 nucleotides match TRBD2. Trimming cost V 3 bases and J 5 bases; bases outside gene matches: 6. The CDR3 runs 14 residues. Germline loops: CDR1 LGHNA, CDR2 YSLEER. The CDR3 loop is CASSHGPSGETQYF. The CDR3 bases are TGCGCCAGCAGCCATGGGCCTAGCGGCGAGACCCAGTACTTC.

The gene calls are TRBV6-1 and TRBJ1-5, with 8 bases that match TRBD1. J was trimmed by 11 bases and V by 5 bases; bases with no gene match: 14. This CDR3 contains 15 residues. Germline V gives CDR1 MNHNS, CDR2 SASEGT. The CDR3 bases are TGTGCCAGCAGTCCAGGGGGCCTCAATGTGGGGACCCAGCATTTT. Protein: CASSPGGLNVGTQHF.

The chain couples TRBV6-4 to TRBJ2-3; 7 nucleotides agree with TRBD1. The CDR3 totals 14 residues. Germline loops: CDR1 MRHNA, CDR2 SNTAGT. The V and J ends lost 10 bases and 3 bases, in that order; junction bases with no gene match: 10. The CDR3 sequence is CATRDSWGTDTQYF. The CDR3 DNA follows: TGTGCCACCCGGGACAGTTGGGGGACAGATACGCAGTATTTT.

V usage is TRBV7-6 and J usage is TRBJ1-6; 7 bases are a match to TRBD1. The V and J ends lost 2 bases and 8 bases, in that order; junction bases with no gene match: 15. Germline values: CDR1 SGHVS, CDR2 FNYEAQ. The CDR3 loop spans 18 amino acids. In DNA form, the CDR3 reads TGTGCCAGCAGCTTAAGATCCCCCGGGACAGCGGATCATTCACCCCTCCACTTT. Amino acids: CASSLRSPGTADHSPLHF.

V and J are TRBV10-2 and TRBJ2-7, with 7 positions matching TRBD1. The CDR3 sequence is 14 residues long. Germline V gene sequence: CDR1 WSHSY, CDR2 SAAADI. Trimming took 3 bases from V and 6 from J; bases not matched to a gene: 8. The CDR3 reads CASSEGTVLFEQYF. The CDR3, as DNA: TGCGCCAGCAGTGAAGGGACAGTCCTCTTCGAGCAGTACTTC.

This chain links TRBV7-2 with TRBJ2-3, with 10 bases aligning to TRBD2. Germline V gene data show CDR1 as SGHTA and CDR2 as FQGNSA. V shed 7 bases, J shed 3 bases, and the junction held 7 bases outside the gene matches. The CDR3 totals 15 residues. The chain's CDR3 is CASTGTSVGTDTQYF. The CDR3 DNA follows: TGTGCCAGCACCGGGACTAGCGTCGGTACAGATACGCAGTATTTT.

The J gene is TRBJ1-3, the V gene TRBV10-3; tentatively, D is TRBD1 (5 bases). V was pared by 3 bases and J by 0 bases, with 9 bases between. Germline V gene lookup returns CDR1 ENHRY and CDR2 SYGVKD. CDR3 size: 15 residues. For the CDR3, the DNA is TGTGCCATCAGTGACAGGGCCGTCTCTGGAAACACCATATATTTT. Encoded protein: CAISDRAVSGNTIYF.

The chain couples TRBV29-1 to TRBJ1-2; the D gene is possibly TRBD1 (6 bases). The CDR3 runs to 13 residues. Between the trimmed V and J ends, which lost 7 bases and 8 bases, there was a span of 20 bases. Germline CDR1 is SQVTM and CDR2 is ANQGSEA. CDR3 amino acids: CSAEGGGSGGYTF. CDR3 in DNA: TGCAGCGCCGAGGGGGGGGGTTCGGGAGGCTACACCTTC.

The chain combines TRBV18 with TRBJ1-1, with D perhaps TRBD1 (6 bases). Germline V lookup: CDR1 KGHSH, CDR2 LQKENI. Trimming pared 3 bases from V and 4 bases from J, leaving 9 bases between. This CDR3 has 13 residues. The CDR3 region is CASSPTGSTEAFF. The CDR3 region has the DNA TGTGCCAGCTCACCCACAGGGAGCACTGAAGCTTTCTTT.

This clone was counted a single time. The chain has TRBV7-2 and TRBJ2-5, with TRBD1 as a possible D gene (6 bases). The length of the CDR3 is 14 residues. CDR1 is SGHTA, CDR2 FQGNSA, per germline. V shed 5 bases and J shed 2 bases, with 12 bases lying between them. CDR3 loop: CASSPLDRQETQYF. The CDR3 bases are TGTGCCAGCAGCCCCCTGGACAGACAAGAGACCCAGTACTTC.

This clone has a handful of counts. This rearrangement joins TRBV6-6 to TRBJ1-5; 7 bases are a match to TRBD1. The ends lost 6 bases at V and 4 bases at J; junction bases unmatched: 6. The germline V gene has CDR1 MNHNY and CDR2 SVGAGI (reference sequence). The CDR3 is 14 amino acids. CDR3 region: CASSRDRKNQPQHF. The DNA of the CDR3 is TGTGCCAGCAGCCGGGACAGAAAGAATCAGCCCCAGCATTTT.

The J gene is TRBJ2-2, the V gene TRBV11-3; a possible D gene is TRBD2 (6 bases). The V end was cut by 4 bases, the J end by 6 bases, with 12 bases between. The germline gives CDR1 SGHNT, CDR2 YENEEA. This CDR3 is built from 14 residues. DNA for the CDR3: TGTGCCAGCAGCTCCCACGGGGGTTCCGGGGAGCTGTTTTTT. It encodes CASSSHGGSGELFF.

The count of this clone is one. The chain links TRBV7-9 to TRBJ2-1; 9 nucleotides line up with TRBD2. CDR1 SEHNR and CDR2 FQNEAQ come from the germline V gene (reference sequence). Trimming at V came to 2 bases and at J to 4 bases, leaving 9 bases not matched to a gene. This CDR3 is built from 17 residues. For the CDR3, the DNA is TGTGCCAGCAGCTTACCCCTTCGACTAGCGGTTTACAATGAGCAGTTCTTC. Translated: CASSLPLRLAVYNEQFF.

The J gene is TRBJ1-5, the V gene TRBV30, with a possible D match to TRBD1 (5 bases). With 2 bases removed from V and 4 bases from J, the gap between germline ends came to 9 bases. This CDR3 has 13 amino acids. CDR1 and CDR2 (germline): GTSNPN, SVGIG (reference sequence). The CDR3 region is CAWSPDTNQPQHF. The CDR3 DNA reads TGTGCCTGGAGTCCGGACACTAATCAGCCCCAGCATTTT. The full variable domain, with the rest looked up from reference TRBV30 and TRBJ1-5, is SQTIHQWPATLVQPVGSPLSLECTVEGTSNPNLYWYRQAAGRGLQLLFYSVGIGQISSEVPQNLSASRPQDRQFILSSKKLLLSDSGFYLCAWSPDTNQPQHFGDGTRLSIL.

The chain employs TRBV6-5 and TRBJ2-7; D perhaps matches TRBD1 (5 bases). The length of the CDR3 is 13 residues. V was cut by 2 bases and J by 1 base, with 6 bases left in between. Germline V gene sequence: CDR1 MNHEY, CDR2 SVGAGI. CDR3 DNA: TGTGCCAGCAGTTACAGGGGATCCTACGAGCAGTACTTC. Encoded protein: CASSYRGSYEQYF.

The chain employs TRBV7-3 and TRBJ1-2; 9 bases match TRBD1. With V trimmed by 4 bases and J by 6 bases, 12 bases remained unmatched. The CDR3 spans 16 residues. Germline V gene lookup returns CDR1 SGHTA and CDR2 FQGTGA. The CDR3 reads CASSSKSPGQGNGYTF. The DNA of the CDR3 is TGTGCCAGCAGCTCCAAATCCCCGGGACAGGGTAATGGCTACACCTTC.

The chain carries TRBV19 and TRBJ1-5, with TRBD1 as a possible D gene (6 bases). CDR3 length: 15 amino acids. V was clipped by 8 bases and J by 0 bases, with 14 bases between them. Germline V lookup: CDR1 LNHDA, CDR2 SQIVND (reference sequence). CDR3 in amino acids: CASARTDYSNQPQHF. The CDR3 nucleotides read TGTGCCAGTGCCCGGACAGATTATAGCAATCAGCCCCAGCATTTT.